The TCR beta chain described here comes from a study of human T cells and chemical hapten exposure. Study overall: All through the approximately 24-week study, the scalp of each patient received diphenylcyclopropenone doses weekly. Patches that contained 0.01% DPC were applied to the upper back and read at 6 days. Predominantly women, the patients had alopecia areata, totalis or universalis.

TCRdb fed the RACE reads into MiXCR, producing one record per CDR3 protein. The sample yields 87,000 or so distinct CDR3 sequences, nearly 10% seen once. The sample's time point: pre-sensitization, week 0. The treatment here: therapeutic diphenylcyclopropenone sensitization with weekly scalp DPC. Germline V gene data show CDR1 as GTSNPN and CDR2 as SVGIG (reference sequence). The CDR3 covers 13 residues. With V trimmed by 3 bases and J by 6 bases, 5 bases remained unmatched. The sample consisted of whole blood, taken in connection with sensitization to the hapten diphenylcyclopropenone (DPC). This sequence joins TRBV30 and TRBJ2-7, with 10 bases fitting TRBD1. The TCR comes from a woman aged 40 to 49 with alopecia areata. Some clones in this sample may be carry-over from other donors' samples. CDR3: CAWRDRQGAEQYF. The CDR3 DNA follows: TGTGCCTGGAGGGACCGACAGGGGGCCGAGCAGTACTTC.